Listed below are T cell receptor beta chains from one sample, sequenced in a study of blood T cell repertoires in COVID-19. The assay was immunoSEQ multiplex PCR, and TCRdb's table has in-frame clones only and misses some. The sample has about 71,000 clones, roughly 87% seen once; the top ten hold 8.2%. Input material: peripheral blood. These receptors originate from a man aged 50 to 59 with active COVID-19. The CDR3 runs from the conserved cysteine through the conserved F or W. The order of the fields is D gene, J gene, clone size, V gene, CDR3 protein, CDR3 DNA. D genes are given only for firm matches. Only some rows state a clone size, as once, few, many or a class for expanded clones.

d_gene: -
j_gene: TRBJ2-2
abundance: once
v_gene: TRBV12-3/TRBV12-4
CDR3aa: CASSRRGELFF
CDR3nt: TGTGCCAGCAGCCGTCGCGGGGAGCTGTTTTTT

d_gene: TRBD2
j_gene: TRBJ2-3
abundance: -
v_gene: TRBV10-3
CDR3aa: CATGPSGAYTDTQYF
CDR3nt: TGTGCCACCGGGCCTAGCGGGGCCTACACAGATACGCAGTATTTT

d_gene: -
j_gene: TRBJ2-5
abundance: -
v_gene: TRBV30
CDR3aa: CAWRRRAGETQYF
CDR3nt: TGTGCCTGGAGGCGGAGGGCTGGAGAGACCCAGTACTTC

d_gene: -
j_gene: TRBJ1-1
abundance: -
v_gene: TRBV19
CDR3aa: CASGLTMNTEAFF
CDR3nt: TGTGCCAGTGGACTCACGATGAACACTGAAGCTTTCTTT

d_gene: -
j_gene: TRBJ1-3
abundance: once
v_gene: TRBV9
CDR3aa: CASSVDSSGNTIYF
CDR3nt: TGTGCCAGCAGCGTTGACAGCTCTGGAAACACCATATATTTT

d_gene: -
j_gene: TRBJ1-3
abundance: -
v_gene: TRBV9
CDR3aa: CASSAEVIRDTAGNTIYF
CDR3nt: TGTGCCAGCAGCGCCGAGGTGATTCGGGACACAGCTGGAAACACCATATATTTT

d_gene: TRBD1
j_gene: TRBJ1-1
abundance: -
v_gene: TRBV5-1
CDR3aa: CASSLVRTGGNTEAFF
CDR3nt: TGCGCCAGCAGCTTGGTTCGGACAGGGGGGAACACTGAAGCTTTCTTT

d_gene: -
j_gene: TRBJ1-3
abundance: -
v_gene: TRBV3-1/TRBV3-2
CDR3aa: CASSQVGSNTIYF
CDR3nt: TGTGCCAGCAGCCAAGTGGGGAGTAACACCATATATTTT

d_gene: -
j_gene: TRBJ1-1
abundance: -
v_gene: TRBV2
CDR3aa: CASTPVAAGTEAFF
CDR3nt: TGTGCCAGCACCCCCGTTGCGGCTGGCACTGAAGCTTTCTTT

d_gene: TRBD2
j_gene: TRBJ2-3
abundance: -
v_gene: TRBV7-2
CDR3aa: CASSPGLAVDTQYF
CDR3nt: TGTGCCAGCAGCCCCGGACTAGCGGTGGATACGCAGTATTTT

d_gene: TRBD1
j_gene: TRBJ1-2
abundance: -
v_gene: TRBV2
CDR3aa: CASSKLGGRGHDGYTF
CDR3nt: TGTGCCAGCAGTAAGCTAGGGGGCAGGGGGCATGATGGCTACACCTTC

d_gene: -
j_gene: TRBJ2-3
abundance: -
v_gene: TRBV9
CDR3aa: CASSVSGVSTDTQYF
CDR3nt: TGTGCCAGCAGCGTATCCGGGGTTAGCACAGATACGCAGTATTTT

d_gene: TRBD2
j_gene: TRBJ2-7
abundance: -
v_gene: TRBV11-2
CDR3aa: CASSFRLAAYEQYF
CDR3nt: TGTGCCAGCAGCTTTAGGCTAGCGGCCTACGAGCAGTACTTC

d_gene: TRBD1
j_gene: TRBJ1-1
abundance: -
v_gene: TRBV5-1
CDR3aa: CASSLLTGVTEAFF
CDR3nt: TGCGCCAGCAGCCTACTAACAGGGGTCACTGAAGCTTTCTTT

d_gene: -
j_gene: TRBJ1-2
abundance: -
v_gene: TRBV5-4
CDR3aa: CASSFSSGGGIYGYTF
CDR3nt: TGTGCCAGCAGCTTTTCTTCCGGGGGGGGGATCTATGGCTACACCTTC

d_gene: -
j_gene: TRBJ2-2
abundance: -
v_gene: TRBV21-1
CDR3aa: CASSNATANTGELFF
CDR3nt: TGTGCCAGCAGCAACGCGACAGCAAACACCGGGGAGCTGTTTTTT

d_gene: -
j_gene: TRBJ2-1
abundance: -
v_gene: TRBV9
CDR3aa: CASSVGGATADEQFF
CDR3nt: TGTGCCAGCAGCGTAGGCGGGGCAACTGCTGATGAGCAGTTCTTC

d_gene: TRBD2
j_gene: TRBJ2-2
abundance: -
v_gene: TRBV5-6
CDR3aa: CASSPGLGAAGELFF
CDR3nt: TGTGCCAGCAGCCCGGGACTAGGAGCGGCCGGGGAGCTGTTTTTT

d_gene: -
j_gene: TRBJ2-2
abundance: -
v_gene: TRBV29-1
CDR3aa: CSVEFSDTNTGELFF
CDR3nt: TGCAGCGTTGAATTCTCCGACACAAACACCGGGGAGCTGTTTTTT

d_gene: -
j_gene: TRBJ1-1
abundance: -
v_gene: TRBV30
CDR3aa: CAVKGGTSHAAFF
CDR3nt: TGTGCCGTCAAGGGCGGGACCTCACACGCAGCTTTCTTT

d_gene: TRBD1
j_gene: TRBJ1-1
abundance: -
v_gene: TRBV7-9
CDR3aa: CASSRDRVTMNTEAFF
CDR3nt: TGTGCCAGCAGCCGGGACAGAGTCACTATGAACACTGAAGCTTTCTTT

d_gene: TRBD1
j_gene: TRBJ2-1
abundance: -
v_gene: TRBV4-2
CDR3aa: CASSQEPSGQGNYNEQFF
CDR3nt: TGTGCCAGCAGCCAAGAACCTTCCGGACAGGGGAACTACAATGAGCAGTTCTTC

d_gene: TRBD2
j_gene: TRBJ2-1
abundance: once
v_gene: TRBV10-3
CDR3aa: CAIRPGLAGGVNEQFF
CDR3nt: TGTGCCATCAGACCCGGACTAGCGGGGGGAGTCAATGAGCAGTTCTTC

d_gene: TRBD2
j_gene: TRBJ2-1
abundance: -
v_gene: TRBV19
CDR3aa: CASSIPGGVRNEQFF
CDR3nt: TGTGCCAGTAGTATACCTGGGGGGGTTCGAAATGAGCAGTTCTTC

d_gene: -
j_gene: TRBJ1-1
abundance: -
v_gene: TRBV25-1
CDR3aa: CASSESIAPGSEAFF
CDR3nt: TGTGCCAGCAGTGAATCGATAGCCCCCGGCAGTGAAGCTTTCTTT

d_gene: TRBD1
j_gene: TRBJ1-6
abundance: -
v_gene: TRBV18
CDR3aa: CASSPGTASNSPLHF
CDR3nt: TGTGCCAGCTCACCAGGGACAGCTAGTAATTCACCCCTCCACTTT

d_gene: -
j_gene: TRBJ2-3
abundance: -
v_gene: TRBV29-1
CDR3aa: CSVGDFSDTQYF
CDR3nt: TGCAGCGTTGGGGACTTTTCAGATACGCAGTATTTT

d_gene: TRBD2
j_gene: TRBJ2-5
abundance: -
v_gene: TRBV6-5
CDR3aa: CASSYGTRGETQYF
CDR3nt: TGTGCCAGCAGTTACGGGACTAGAGGAGAGACCCAGTACTTC

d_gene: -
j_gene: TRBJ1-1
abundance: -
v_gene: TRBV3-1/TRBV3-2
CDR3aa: CASSQDSLNTEAFF
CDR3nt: TGTGCCAGCAGCCAAGATTCGTTGAACACTGAAGCTTTCTTT

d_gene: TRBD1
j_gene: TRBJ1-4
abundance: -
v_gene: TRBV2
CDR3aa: CASSRTGGEKLFF
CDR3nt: TGTGCCAGCAGTCGGACAGGGGGCGAAAAACTGTTTTTT

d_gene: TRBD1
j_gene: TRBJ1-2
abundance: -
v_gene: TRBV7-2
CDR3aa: CASSLRRTGGNYTF
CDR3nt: TGTGCCAGCAGCTTACGCAGGACAGGGGGCAACTACACCTTC

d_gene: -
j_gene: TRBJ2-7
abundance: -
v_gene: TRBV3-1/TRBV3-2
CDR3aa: CARPRAGLVEQYF
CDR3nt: TGTGCCAGGCCTCGGGCAGGGTTAGTCGAGCAGTACTTC

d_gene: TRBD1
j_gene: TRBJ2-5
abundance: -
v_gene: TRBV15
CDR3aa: CATSSALDRGSETQYF
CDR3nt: TGTGCCACCAGCAGCGCCCTGGACAGGGGGTCTGAGACCCAGTACTTC

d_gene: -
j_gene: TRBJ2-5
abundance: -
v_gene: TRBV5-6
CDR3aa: CASSPGRRVETQYF
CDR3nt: TGTGCCAGCAGCCCAGGACGGAGGGTAGAGACCCAGTACTTC

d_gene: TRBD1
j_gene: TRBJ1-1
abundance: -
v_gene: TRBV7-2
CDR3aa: CASSLTGLSTEAFF
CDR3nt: TGTGCCAGCAGCCTGACAGGGCTGAGCACTGAAGCTTTCTTT

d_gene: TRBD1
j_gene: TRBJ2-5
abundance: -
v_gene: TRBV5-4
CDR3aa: CASSPVRQGGETQYF
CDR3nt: TGTGCCAGCAGCCCCGTTCGACAGGGTGGAGAGACCCAGTACTTC

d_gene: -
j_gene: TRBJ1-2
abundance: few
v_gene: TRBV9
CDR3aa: CASSVGGRANYGYTF
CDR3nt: TGTGCCAGCAGCGTAGGCGGCAGGGCCAACTATGGCTACACCTTC

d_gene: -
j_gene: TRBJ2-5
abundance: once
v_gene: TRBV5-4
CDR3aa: CASSLVGGETQYF
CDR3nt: TGTGCCAGCAGCTTGGTGGGAGGAGAGACCCAGTACTTC

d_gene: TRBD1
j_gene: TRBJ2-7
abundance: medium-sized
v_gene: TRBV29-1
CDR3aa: CSVEDGTGVEEQYF
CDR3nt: TGCAGCGTTGAAGACGGGACAGGGGTGGAAGAGCAGTACTTC

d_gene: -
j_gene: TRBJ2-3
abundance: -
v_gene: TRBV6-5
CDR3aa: CASSSRGPADTQYF
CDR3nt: TGTGCCAGCAGTTCTCGGGGTCCCGCAGATACGCAGTATTTT

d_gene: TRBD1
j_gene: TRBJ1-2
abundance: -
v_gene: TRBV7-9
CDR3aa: CASSLDRGENYGYTF
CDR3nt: TGTGCCAGCAGCTTAGACAGGGGGGAGAACTATGGCTACACCTTC

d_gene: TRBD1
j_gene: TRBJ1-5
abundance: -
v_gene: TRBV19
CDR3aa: CASRTQGASNQPQHF
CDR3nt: TGTGCCAGTAGAACGCAGGGGGCGAGTAATCAGCCCCAGCATTTT

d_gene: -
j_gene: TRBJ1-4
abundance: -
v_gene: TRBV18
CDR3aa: CASSPAGAGNEKLFF
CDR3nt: TGTGCCAGCTCACCAGCAGGGGCTGGGAATGAAAAACTGTTTTTT

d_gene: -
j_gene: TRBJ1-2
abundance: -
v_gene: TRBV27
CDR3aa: CASCIGGCRYGYTF
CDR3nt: TGTGCCAGCTGCATTGGGGGGTGTCGATATGGCTACACCTTC

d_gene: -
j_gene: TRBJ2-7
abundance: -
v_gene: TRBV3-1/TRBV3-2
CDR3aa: CASSQGSGYEQYF
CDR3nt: TGTGCCAGCAGCCAAGGTAGCGGCTACGAGCAGTACTTC

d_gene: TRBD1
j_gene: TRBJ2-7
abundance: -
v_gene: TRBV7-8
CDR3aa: CASSERQGWPYEQYF
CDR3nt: TGTGCCAGCAGCGAACGACAGGGTTGGCCCTACGAGCAGTACTTC

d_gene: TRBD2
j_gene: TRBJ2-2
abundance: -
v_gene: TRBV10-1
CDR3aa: CASSERSGGTGELFF
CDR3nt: TGCGCCAGCAGTGAGAGATCGGGGGGGACCGGGGAGCTGTTTTTT

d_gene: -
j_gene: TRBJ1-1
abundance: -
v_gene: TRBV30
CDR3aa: CAWRQGNTEAFF
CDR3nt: TGTGCCTGGAGACAGGGGAACACTGAAGCTTTCTTT

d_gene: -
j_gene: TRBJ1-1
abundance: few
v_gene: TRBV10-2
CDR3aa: CASSDGQNTEAFF
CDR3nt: TGCGCCAGCAGTGATGGCCAGAACACTGAAGCTTTCTTT

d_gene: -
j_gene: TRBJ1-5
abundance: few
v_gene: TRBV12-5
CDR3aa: CASGLTRGIGNQPQHF
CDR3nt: TGTGCTAGTGGTTTGACCCGGGGTATCGGCAATCAGCCCCAGCATTTT

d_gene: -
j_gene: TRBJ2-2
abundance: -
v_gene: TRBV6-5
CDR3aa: CASSSTGGNTGELFF
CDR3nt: TGTGCCAGCAGCTCGACAGGAGGGAACACCGGGGAGCTGTTTTTT

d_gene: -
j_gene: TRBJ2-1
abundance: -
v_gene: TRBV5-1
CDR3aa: CASSSDRPNEQFF
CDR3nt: TGCGCCAGCAGCTCGGACAGACCCAATGAGCAGTTCTTC

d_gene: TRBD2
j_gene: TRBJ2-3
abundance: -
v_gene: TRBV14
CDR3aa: CASSHGLAGSTDPATDTQYF
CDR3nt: TGTGCCAGCAGCCATGGACTAGCGGGGAGCACAGACCCTGCAACAGATACGCAGTATTTT

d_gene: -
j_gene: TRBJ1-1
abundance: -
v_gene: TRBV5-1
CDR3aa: CASSLVRLTEAFF
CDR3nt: TGCGCCAGCAGCTTGGTCAGGTTGACTGAAGCTTTCTTT

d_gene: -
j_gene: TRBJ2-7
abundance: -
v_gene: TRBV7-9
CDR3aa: CASSLGLSYEQYF
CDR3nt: TGTGCCAGCAGCTTGGGACTCTCCTACGAGCAGTACTTC

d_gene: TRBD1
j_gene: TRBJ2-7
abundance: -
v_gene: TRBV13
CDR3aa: CASSFKNRQGLDEQYF
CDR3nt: TGTGCCAGCAGCTTCAAGAATAGACAGGGTTTGGACGAGCAGTACTTC

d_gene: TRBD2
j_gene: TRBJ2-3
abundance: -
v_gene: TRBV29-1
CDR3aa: CSVLGLAGGYF
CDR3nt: TGCAGCGTTTTGGGACTAGCAGGTGGTTATTTT

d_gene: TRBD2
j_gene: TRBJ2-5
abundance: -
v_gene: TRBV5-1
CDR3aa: CASRTQGRGGLETQYF
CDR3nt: TGCGCCAGCAGAACCCAAGGGCGGGGGGGCCTAGAGACCCAGTACTTC

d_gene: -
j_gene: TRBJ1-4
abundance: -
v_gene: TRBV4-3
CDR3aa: CASSQDIIRGGEKLFF
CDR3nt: TGCGCCAGCAGCCAAGATATCATAAGGGGGGGTGAAAAACTGTTTTTT